A single sample gave rise to the 18 T cell receptor beta chains below, sequenced in a study of cytomegalovirus exposure and HLA in healthy donors. The PCR employed 60 Vbeta primers together with 13 Jbeta primers. The protocol was immunoSEQ multiplex PCR, while the TCRdb copy is restricted to in-frame clones and leaves out a portion. The clone table shows roughly 77,000 clones, with the ten largest holding about 4%. The specimen was PBMCs. These receptors all come from a female donor in good health and CMV-seropositive.

The chain is built from TRBV27 and TRBJ2-7; D is uncertain. The germline V gene has CDR1 MNHEY and CDR2 SMNVEV (reference sequence). Trimming took off 0 bases at V and 0 bases at J, with 6 bases between the two ends. This CDR3 is built from 14 residues. The CDR3 loop reads CASSLSEISYEQYF. CDR3 nucleotide sequence: TGTGCCAGCAGTTTATCTGAGATCTCCTACGAGCAGTACTTC.

This chain uses TRBV5-1 with TRBJ2-1; TRBD1 might be the D (5 bases). The V end was cut by 2 bases, the J end by 7 bases, with 13 bases between. Germline V gene data show CDR1 as SGHRS and CDR2 as YFSETQ. CDR3 length equals 14 residues. CDR3 sequence reads: CASSLTIQVNEQFF. The CDR3 DNA is TGCGCCAGCAGCTTAACGATACAGGTGAATGAGCAGTTCTTC. The variable domain in full, with the rest retrieved from reference TRBV5-1 and TRBJ2-1, is KAGVTQTPRYLIKTRGQQVTLSCSPISGHRSVSWYQQTPGQGLQFLFEYFSETQRNKGNFPGRFSGRQFSNSRSEMNVSTLELGDSALYLCASSLTIQVNEQFFGPGTRLTVL.

The V and J genes are TRBV11-3 and TRBJ2-5; D call uncertain. Germline CDR1 SGHNT, CDR2 YENEEA. The CDR3 length is 16 residues. Deletions cut 1 base from V and 4 bases from J, with 16 bases between. CDR3: CASSLGIGSVGETQYF. The CDR3 nucleotides are TGTGCCAGCAGCTTAGGGATCGGGTCCGTGGGAGAGACCCAGTACTTC.

The chain carries TRBV27 and TRBJ1-2; D not certain. Trimming shortened V by 3 bases and J by 1 base, and 6 bases separated the two germline ends. Germline CDR1 reads MNHEY; CDR2 reads SMNVEV (reference sequence). The CDR3 runs 13 residues. The DNA of the CDR3 is TGTGCCAGCAGTTTGGGCCTTAACTATGGCTACACCTTC. Its protein product is CASSLGLNYGYTF.

The chain carries TRBV19 and TRBJ2-1; TRBD2 matches at 10 bases. Germline values: CDR1 LNHDA, CDR2 SQIVND (reference sequence). The V segment lost 0 bases and the J segment 5 bases; nucleotides outside the gene matches: 7. The CDR3 has 17 amino acids. CDR3 in DNA: TGTGCCAGTAGTATAGACAAAAGGCTAGCGGGAGACAATGAGCAGTTCTTC. It encodes CASSIDKRLAGDNEQFF.

This sequence joins TRBV9 and TRBJ2-3, with 10 bases lining up with TRBD2. Germline V gene data show CDR1 as SGDLS and CDR2 as YYNGEE. There are 17 residues in the CDR3. With 1 base clipped from V and 2 bases from J, the junction kept 7 bases outside the gene matches. CDR3 sequence (DNA): TGTGCCAGCAGCGTATTGGTAGCGGGAGGCTCCACAGATACGCAGTATTTT. Its translation is CASSVLVAGGSTDTQYF. The full variable domain, rest sourced from reference TRBV9 and TRBJ2-3, is DSGVTQTPKHLITATGQRVTLRCSPRSGDLSVYWYQQSLDQGLQFLIQYYNGEERAKGNILERFSAQQFPDLHSELNLSSLELGDSALYFCASSVLVAGGSTDTQYFGPGTRLTVL.

The chain has TRBV9 and TRBJ2-5, with 7 bases identical to TRBD1. The V segment lost 4 bases and the J segment 2 bases; nucleotides outside the gene matches: 5. Per the germline V gene, CDR1 is SGDLS and CDR2 is YYNGEE. This CDR3 has 14 residues. The CDR3 spells CASSPPGGQETQYF. CDR3 sequence (DNA): TGTGCCAGCAGCCCCCCAGGGGGACAAGAGACCCAGTACTTC.

CDR3 sequence: CASSLLYSGGEQFF. The CDR3 bases are TGTGCCAGCAGTCTGCTTTATTCAGGAGGTGAGCAGTTCTTC. This chain links TRBV7-2 with TRBJ2-1; maybe TRBD2 (5 bases). The V and J ends lost 6 bases and 9 bases respectively, with 18 bases between them. CDR1 SGHTA and CDR2 FQGNSA come from the germline V gene. The CDR3 loop spans 14 amino acids.

V gene TRBV5-1 combines with J gene TRBJ2-1, with no clear D. This CDR3 comprises 13 residues. Trimming removed 0 bases at V and 6 bases at J, with 7 bases between. CDR1 and CDR2 from the germline V gene are SGHRS and YFSETQ. The CDR3 bases are TGCGCCAGCAGCTTGGAGCAGGCCAATGAGCAGTTCTTC. Translated: CASSLEQANEQFF.

The rearrangement joins TRBV9 to TRBJ2-3, with 10 nucleotides matching TRBD1. This CDR3 has 16 amino acids. Germline CDR1 is SGDLS and CDR2 is YYNGEE. Trimming took 3 bases from V and 3 from J; bases not matched to a gene: 7. The CDR3 loop is CASSGRTGGGTDTQYF. CDR3 coding DNA: TGTGCCAGCAGCGGGAGGACAGGGGGTGGTACAGATACGCAGTATTTT. Together with reference TRBV9 and TRBJ2-3, the CDR3 gives the full variable domain: DSGVTQTPKHLITATGQRVTLRCSPRSGDLSVYWYQQSLDQGLQFLIQYYNGEERAKGNILERFSAQQFPDLHSELNLSSLELGDSALYFCASSGRTGGGTDTQYFGPGTRLTVL.

The chain is built from TRBV5-4 and TRBJ2-3, with TRBD2 as a possible D gene (5 bases). Trimming took 0 bases from V and 0 from J, leaving 8 bases between them. Germline CDR1 is SGHNT and CDR2 is YYREEE (reference sequence). The CDR3 is 15 residues long. Here the CDR3 reads CASSLGTLSTDTQYF. CDR3 DNA sequence: TGTGCCAGCAGCTTGGGGACTCTAAGCACAGATACGCAGTATTTT. The full variable domain, rest sourced from reference TRBV5-4 and TRBJ2-3, is ETGVTQSPTHLIKTRGQQVTLRCSSQSGHNTVSWYQQALGQGPQFIFQYYREEENGRGNFPPRFSGLQFPNYSSELNVNALELDDSALYLCASSLGTLSTDTQYFGPGTRLTVL.

The genes are TRBV7-9 and TRBJ1-2; 9 bases are shared with TRBD1. After removal of 4 bases from V and 4 bases from J, the junction contained 4 bases not matched to a gene. CDR1 SEHNR and CDR2 FQNEAQ come from the germline V gene (reference sequence). CDR3 length: 14 residues. DNA for the CDR3: TGTGCCAGCAGCTGGGACAGGGAGATCTATGGCTACACCTTC. Residues: CASSWDREIYGYTF.

The chain recombines TRBV7-2 with TRBJ2-7; TRBD2 matches at 7 bases. This CDR3 has 14 amino acids. V lost 0 bases and J lost 2; bases outside the gene matches: 1. From germline, CDR1 is SGHTA and CDR2 FQGNSA. CDR3 nucleotide sequence: TGTGCCAGCAGCTTAGCCGGGACTACCTACGAGCAGTACTTC. It encodes CASSLAGTTYEQYF. Together with reference TRBV7-2 and TRBJ2-7, the CDR3 gives the full variable domain: GAGVSQSPSNKVTEKGKDVELRCDPISGHTALYWYRQSLGQGLEFLIYFQGNSAPDKSGLPSDRFSAERTGGSVSTLTIQRTQQEDSAVYLCASSLAGTTYEQYFGPGTRLTVT.

This CDR3 reads CASTFDRAAYEQYF. The CDR3 nucleotides read TGTGCCAGCACTTTCGACAGGGCGGCCTACGAGCAGTACTTC. The V and J genes are TRBV6-1 and TRBJ2-7; 7 nucleotides match TRBD1. Germline trimming cut 7 bases from V and 2 bases from J; bases unmatched to any gene: 8. In germline, CDR1 is MNHNS, CDR2 SASEGT. CDR3 size: 14 residues.

This sequence joins TRBV9 and TRBJ2-3, with unresolved D. Germline CDR1 SGDLS, CDR2 YYNGEE. V shed 0 bases and J shed 9 bases, with 14 bases lying between them. The CDR3 loop spans 14 amino acids. The CDR3 region is CASSVDGLVRTQYF. CDR3 sequence (DNA): TGTGCCAGCAGCGTAGATGGGCTGGTAAGGACGCAGTATTTT.

This chain joins TRBV6-1 and TRBJ2-5; D perhaps matches TRBD2 (5 bases). This CDR3 is 11 amino acids long. The V and J ends lost 7 bases and 9 bases respectively, with 12 bases between them. Germline-derived CDR1 and CDR2 are MNHNS and SASEGT. CDR3 region: CASTSVRAQYF. The CDR3 DNA reads TGTGCCAGCACCTCCGTGCGGGCCCAGTACTTC.

CDR3 protein: CASTRDRVETQYF. The CDR3 DNA is TGTGCCAGCACCAGGGACAGGGTAGAGACCCAGTACTTC. The chain is built from TRBV6-6 and TRBJ2-5; TRBD1 agrees at 9 bases. This CDR3 has 13 residues. V lost 7 bases, J lost 4 bases, and 4 bases stayed unmatched. Germline loops: CDR1 MNHNY, CDR2 SVGAGI (reference sequence).

The J gene is TRBJ2-7, the V gene TRBV27, with TRBD2 matching over 11 bases. V lost 3 bases and J lost 2; bases outside the gene matches: 6. The germline gives CDR1 MNHEY, CDR2 SMNVEV (reference sequence). There are 16 residues in the CDR3. The CDR3 is CASSLTSGAATYEQYF. The CDR3 bases are TGTGCCAGCAGTTTGACTAGCGGGGCGGCGACCTACGAGCAGTACTTC.